This T cell receptor beta chain was recovered during a study of tumor-infiltrating lymphocytes in primary liver carcinoma. About the research overall: Stage T1-T3 N0M0 tumors spanned about 4.2 to 10 cm.

A constant-region primer served to make TCR beta cDNA from roughly 500 ng total RNA. Three nested multiplex PCR rounds, a slightly modified ARM-PCR method, built the TCR beta libraries. Rounds one and two of PCR, each of roughly 10 cycles, were primed with TRBV1-TRBV30 forward primers and a C-beta reverse primer. TCRdb re-called the multiplex PCR reads with MiXCR, one entry per CDR3 protein. The sample yields roughly 80,000 distinct CDR3 sequences, over 60% seen once. General study results and limits: Researchers found tumor-adjacent and tumor-blood pairs overlapped less than tumor region pairs.

For each extraction, RNA and DNA were obtained together from about 19-30 mg of unsorted bulk tissue. Every tumor was sampled at five separate regions. About this clonotype: Its antigen is currently unknown. The CDR3 does not close with the conserved phenylalanine or tryptophan, likely indicating a read error. The limits of the CDR3 on the DNA are not certain, so only TCRdb's listed CDR3 is given.

The CDR3 sequence runs 14 residues, both termini included. Germline V gene lookup returns CDR1 MDHEN and CDR2 SYDVKM. The receptor's source is a man in his forties with primary liver carcinoma and hepatitis B virus infection. Sequencing used liver tumor tissue from sampling region 1. The subset denotes: tumor region T1, superior pole. The chain has TRBV28 and TRBJ1-1; the tabulated D call, TRBD1, remains unverified against the DNA. CDR3 loop: CASHSRGLNTETFL.